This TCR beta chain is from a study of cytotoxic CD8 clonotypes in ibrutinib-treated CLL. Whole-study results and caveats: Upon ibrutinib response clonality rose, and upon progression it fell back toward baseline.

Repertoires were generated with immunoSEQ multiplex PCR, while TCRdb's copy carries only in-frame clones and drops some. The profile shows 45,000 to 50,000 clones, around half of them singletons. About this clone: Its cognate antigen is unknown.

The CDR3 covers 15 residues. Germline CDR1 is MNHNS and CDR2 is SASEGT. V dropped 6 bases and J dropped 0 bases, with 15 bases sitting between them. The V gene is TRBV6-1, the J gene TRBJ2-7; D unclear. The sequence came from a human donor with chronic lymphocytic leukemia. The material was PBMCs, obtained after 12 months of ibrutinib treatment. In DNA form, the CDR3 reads TGTGCCAGCAGAAGCCCGCAGCCAGTCTCCTACGAGCAGTACTTC. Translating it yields CASRSPQPVSYEQYF.